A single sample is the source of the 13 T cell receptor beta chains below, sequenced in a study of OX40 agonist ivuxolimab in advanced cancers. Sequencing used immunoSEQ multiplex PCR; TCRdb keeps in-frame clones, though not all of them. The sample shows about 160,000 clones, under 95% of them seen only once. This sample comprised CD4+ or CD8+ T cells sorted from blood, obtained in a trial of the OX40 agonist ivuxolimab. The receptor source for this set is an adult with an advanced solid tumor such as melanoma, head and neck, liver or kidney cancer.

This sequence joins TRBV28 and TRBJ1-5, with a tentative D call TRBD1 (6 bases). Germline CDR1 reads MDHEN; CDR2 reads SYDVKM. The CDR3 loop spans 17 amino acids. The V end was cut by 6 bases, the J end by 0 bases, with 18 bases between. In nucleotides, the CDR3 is TGTGCCAGCAGAACAGGGTGGGGGGGTTATAGCAATCAGCCCCAGCATTTT. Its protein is CASRTGWGGYSNQPQHF.

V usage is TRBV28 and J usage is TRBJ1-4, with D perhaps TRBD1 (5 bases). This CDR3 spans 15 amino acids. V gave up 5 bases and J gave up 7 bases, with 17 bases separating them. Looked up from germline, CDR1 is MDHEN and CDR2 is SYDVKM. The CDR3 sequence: CASSAPQGRGEKLFF. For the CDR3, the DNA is TGTGCCAGCAGTGCCCCCCAGGGAAGGGGTGAAAAACTGTTTTTT.

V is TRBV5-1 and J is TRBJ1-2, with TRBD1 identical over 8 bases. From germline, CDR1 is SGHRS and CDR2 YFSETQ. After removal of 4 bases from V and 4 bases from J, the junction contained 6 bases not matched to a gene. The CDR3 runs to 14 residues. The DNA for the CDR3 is TGCGCCAGCAGCCTAGACAGGGGAAGCTATGGCTACACCTTC. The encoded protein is CASSLDRGSYGYTF.

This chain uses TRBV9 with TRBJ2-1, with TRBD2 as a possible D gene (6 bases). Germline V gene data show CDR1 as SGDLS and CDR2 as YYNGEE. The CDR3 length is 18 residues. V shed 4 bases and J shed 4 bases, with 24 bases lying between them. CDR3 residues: CASSSESPGAWGYNEQFF. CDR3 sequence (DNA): TGTGCCAGCAGCTCTGAAAGCCCGGGAGCCTGGGGGTACAATGAGCAGTTCTTC.

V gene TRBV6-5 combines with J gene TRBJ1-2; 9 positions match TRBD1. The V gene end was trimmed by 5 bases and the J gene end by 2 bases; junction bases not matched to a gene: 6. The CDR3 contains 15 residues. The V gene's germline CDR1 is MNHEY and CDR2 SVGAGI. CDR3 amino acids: CASSKQGAFNYGYTF. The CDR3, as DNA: TGTGCCAGCAGTAAACAGGGGGCGTTCAACTATGGCTACACCTTC.

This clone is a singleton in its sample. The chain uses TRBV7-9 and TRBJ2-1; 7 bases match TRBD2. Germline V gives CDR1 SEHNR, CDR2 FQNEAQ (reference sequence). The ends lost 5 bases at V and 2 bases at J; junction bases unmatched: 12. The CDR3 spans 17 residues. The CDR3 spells CASSPSGGSGAYNEQFF. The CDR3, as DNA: TGTGCCAGCAGCCCCTCGGGAGGTAGCGGAGCCTACAATGAGCAGTTCTTC.

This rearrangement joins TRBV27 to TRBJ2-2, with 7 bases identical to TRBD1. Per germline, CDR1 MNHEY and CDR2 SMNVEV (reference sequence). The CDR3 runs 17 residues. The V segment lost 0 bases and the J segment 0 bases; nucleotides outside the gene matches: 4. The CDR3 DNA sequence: TGTGCCAGCAGTTTATCCGGGACAGACGCGAACACCGGGGAGCTGTTTTTT. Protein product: CASSLSGTDANTGELFF.

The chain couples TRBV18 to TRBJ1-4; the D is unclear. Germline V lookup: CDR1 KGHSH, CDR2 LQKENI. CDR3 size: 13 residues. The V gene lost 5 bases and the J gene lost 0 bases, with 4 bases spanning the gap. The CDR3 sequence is CASSEATNEKLFF. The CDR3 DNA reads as TGTGCCAGCTCAGAAGCAACTAATGAAAAACTGTTTTTT.

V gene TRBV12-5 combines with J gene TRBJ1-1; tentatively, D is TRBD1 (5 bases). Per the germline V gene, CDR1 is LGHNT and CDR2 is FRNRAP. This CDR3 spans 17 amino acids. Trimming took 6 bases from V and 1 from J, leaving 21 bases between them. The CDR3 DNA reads TGTGCTAGTGGCAAATACGCGCCGGGACTGCCGAACACTGAAGCTTTCTTT. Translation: CASGKYAPGLPNTEAFF.

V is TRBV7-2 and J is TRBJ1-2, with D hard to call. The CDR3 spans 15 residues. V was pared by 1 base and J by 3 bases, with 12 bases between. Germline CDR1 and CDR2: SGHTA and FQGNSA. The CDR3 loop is CASSLGFAQDYGYTF. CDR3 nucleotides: TGTGCCAGCAGCTTAGGGTTCGCGCAGGACTATGGCTACACCTTC.

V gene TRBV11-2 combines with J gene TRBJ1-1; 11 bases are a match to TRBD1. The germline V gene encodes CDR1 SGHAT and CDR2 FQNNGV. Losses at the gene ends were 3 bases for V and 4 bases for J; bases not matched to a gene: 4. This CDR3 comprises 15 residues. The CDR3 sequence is CASSFTGTGGTEAFF. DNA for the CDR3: TGTGCCAGCAGCTTTACCGGGACAGGGGGCACTGAAGCTTTCTTT.

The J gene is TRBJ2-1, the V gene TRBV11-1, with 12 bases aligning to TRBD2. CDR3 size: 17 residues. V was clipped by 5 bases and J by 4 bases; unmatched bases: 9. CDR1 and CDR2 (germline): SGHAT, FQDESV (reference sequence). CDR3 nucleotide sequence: TGTGCCAGCAGCCCCCTAGCGGGAGGGCCGGGTTACAATGAGCAGTTCTTC. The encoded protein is CASSPLAGGPGYNEQFF.

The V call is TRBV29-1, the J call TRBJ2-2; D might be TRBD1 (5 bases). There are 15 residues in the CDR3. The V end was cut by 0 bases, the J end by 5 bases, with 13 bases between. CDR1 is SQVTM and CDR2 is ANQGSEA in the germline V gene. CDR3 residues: CSVEEEFPGTGELFF. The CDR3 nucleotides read TGCAGCGTTGAAGAAGAGTTTCCAGGGACCGGGGAGCTGTTTTTT.